The present T cell receptor beta chain was sequenced within a study of human T cells and chemical hapten exposure. The study's library attached unique molecular identifiers to single cDNA molecules. TCRdb reanalysed the RACE reads using MiXCR and keeps one entry per CDR3 protein. Among roughly 40,000 distinct CDR3 sequences listed, over 9.5% were seen once. Documented time point: patch test 3, about 24 weeks after DPC sensitization. Treatment here: therapeutic diphenylcyclopropenone sensitization with weekly scalp DPC. Total RNA was isolated from unfractionated whole blood. This CDR3 has 14 amino acids. The germline gives CDR1 SGHTA, CDR2 FQGNSA. Trimming took 1 base from V and 4 from J, leaving 8 bases between them.

The sequence came from a woman aged 40 to 50 with alopecia areata. Some clones in this sample may be carry-over from other donors' samples. Sequencing used whole blood, obtained in connection with sensitization to the hapten diphenylcyclopropenone (DPC). The chain is built from TRBV7-2 and TRBJ1-3, with D perhaps TRBD1 (6 bases). The CDR3 DNA is TGTGCCAGCAGCTTAGGCAGGGGCGGAAACACCATATATTTT. It codes for CASSLGRGGNTIYF.